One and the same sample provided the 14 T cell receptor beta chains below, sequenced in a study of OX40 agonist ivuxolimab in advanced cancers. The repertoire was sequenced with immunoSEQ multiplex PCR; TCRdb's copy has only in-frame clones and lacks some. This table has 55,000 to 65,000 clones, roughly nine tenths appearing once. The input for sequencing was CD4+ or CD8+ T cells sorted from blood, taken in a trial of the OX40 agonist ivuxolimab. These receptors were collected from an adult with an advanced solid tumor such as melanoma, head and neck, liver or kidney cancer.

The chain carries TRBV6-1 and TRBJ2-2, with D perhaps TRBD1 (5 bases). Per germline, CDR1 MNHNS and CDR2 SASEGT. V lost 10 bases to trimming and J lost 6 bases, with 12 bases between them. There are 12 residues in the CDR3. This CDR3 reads CATRGGAGELFF. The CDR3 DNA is TGTGCCACAAGGGGTGGCGCCGGGGAGCTGTTTTTT.

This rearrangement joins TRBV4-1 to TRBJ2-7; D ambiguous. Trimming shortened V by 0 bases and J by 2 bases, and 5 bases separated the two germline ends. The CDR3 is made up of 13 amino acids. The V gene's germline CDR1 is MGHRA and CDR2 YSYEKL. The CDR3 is CASSQEWTYEQYF. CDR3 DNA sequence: TGCGCCAGCAGCCAAGAGTGGACCTACGAGCAGTACTTC.

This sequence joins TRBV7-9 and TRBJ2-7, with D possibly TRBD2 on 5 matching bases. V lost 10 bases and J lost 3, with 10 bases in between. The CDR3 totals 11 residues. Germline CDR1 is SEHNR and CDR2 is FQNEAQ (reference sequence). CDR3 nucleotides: TGTGCCATCCGGGGTAGCTACGAGCAGTACTTC. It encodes CAIRGSYEQYF.

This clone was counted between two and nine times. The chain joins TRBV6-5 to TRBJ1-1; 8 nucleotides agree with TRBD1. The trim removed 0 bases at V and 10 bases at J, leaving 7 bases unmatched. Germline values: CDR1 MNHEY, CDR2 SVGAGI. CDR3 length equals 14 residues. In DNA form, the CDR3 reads TGTGCCAGCAGTTACTCCCAGGGGGCTAGTGGAGCTTTCTTT. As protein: CASSYSQGASGAFF.

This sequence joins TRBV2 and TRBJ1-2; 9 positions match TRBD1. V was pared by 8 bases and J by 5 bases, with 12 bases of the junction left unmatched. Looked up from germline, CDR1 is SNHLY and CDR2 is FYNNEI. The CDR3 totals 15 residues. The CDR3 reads CASPSGQGKGYGYTF. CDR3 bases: TGTGCCAGCCCATCGGGACAGGGAAAAGGGTATGGCTACACCTTC.

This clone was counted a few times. Here the CDR3 reads CASSYREGDQPQHF. CDR3 in DNA: TGTGCCAGCAGTTACCGGGAAGGGGACCAGCCCCAGCATTTT. The chain employs TRBV6-5 and TRBJ1-5, with TRBD1 as a possible D gene (5 bases). CDR1 and CDR2 (germline): MNHEY, SVGAGI. V lost 2 bases and J 7 bases, leaving 12 bases between the germline ends. The CDR3 runs to 14 residues.

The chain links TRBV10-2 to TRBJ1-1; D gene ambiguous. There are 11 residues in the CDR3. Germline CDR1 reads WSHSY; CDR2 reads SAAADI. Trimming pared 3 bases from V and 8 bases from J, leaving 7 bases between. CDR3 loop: CASSDLREAFF. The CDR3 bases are TGCGCCAGCAGTGACCTCCGAGAAGCTTTCTTT.

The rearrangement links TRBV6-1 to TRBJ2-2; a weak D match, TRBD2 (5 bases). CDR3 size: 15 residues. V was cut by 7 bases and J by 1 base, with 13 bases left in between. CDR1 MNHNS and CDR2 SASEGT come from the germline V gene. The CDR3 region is CASTYTRLNTGELFF. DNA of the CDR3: TGTGCCAGCACCTACACTAGACTGAACACCGGGGAGCTGTTTTTT.

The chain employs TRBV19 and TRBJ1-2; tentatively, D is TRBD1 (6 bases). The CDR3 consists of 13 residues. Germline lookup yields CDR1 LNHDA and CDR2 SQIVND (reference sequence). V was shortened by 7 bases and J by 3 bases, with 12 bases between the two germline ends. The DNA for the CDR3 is TGTGCCAGTACCAAAGGGGGGGACTATGGCTACACCTTC. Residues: CASTKGGDYGYTF.

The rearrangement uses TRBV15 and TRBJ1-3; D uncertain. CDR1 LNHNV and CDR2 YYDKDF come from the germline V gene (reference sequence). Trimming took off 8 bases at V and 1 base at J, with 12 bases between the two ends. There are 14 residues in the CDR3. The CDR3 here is CATGREDSGNTIYF. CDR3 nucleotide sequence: TGTGCCACCGGCCGAGAAGATTCTGGAAACACCATATATTTT.

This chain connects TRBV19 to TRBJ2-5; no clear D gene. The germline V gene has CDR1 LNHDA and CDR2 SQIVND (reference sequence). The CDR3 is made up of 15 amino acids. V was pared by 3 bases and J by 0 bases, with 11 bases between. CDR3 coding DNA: TGTGCCAGTAGTATTAGGCAGTCTTACCAAGAGACCCAGTACTTC. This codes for CASSIRQSYQETQYF.

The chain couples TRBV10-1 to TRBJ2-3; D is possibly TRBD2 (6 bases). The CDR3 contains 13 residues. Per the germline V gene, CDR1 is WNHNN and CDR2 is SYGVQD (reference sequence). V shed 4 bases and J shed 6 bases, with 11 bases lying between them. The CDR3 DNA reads TGCGCCAGCAGTGCGACTAGTCTTGATACGCAGTATTTT. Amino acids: CASSATSLDTQYF.

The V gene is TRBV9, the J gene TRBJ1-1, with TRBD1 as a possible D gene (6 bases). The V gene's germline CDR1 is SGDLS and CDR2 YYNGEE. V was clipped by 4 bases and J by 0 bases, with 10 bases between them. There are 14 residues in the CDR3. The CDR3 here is CASSLGHLNTEAFF. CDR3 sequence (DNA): TGTGCCAGCAGCTTGGGACACCTGAACACTGAAGCTTTCTTT.

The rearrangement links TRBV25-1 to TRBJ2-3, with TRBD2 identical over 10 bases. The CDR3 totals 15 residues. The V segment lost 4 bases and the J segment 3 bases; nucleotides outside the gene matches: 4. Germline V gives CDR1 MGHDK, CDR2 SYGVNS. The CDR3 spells CASSALAGVTDTQYF. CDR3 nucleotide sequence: TGTGCCAGCAGTGCCCTAGCGGGGGTAACAGATACGCAGTATTTT.